This entry lists 8 T cell receptor beta chains sequenced from one sample in a study of blood T cell repertoires in COVID-19 (dated by TCRdb to 2018 to 2021). Library preparation used the immunoSEQ multiplex PCR assay. Imported from immuneACCESS, the table was reduced by TCRdb to in-frame sequences with V and J called. These copies leave out some clones; in studies compared against another copy, an unresolved V gene accounts for under half, and the cause of the remainder is not known. This sample holds around 200,000 clones; 85% to 90% were observed only once. The ten largest clones take up approximately 0.62% of the sample. Sequenced material: peripheral blood. These receptors came from a man aged 50-60 years with acute or convalescent COVID-19.

V is TRBV21-1 and J is TRBJ2-7; TRBD1 is taken as the D call from the table, unchecked against the DNA. TRBV21-1 is designated a pseudogene. CDR3 size: 14 residues. The CDR3 nucleotides read TGTGCCAGCAGCAAAGAGGGACAATCCTACGAGCAGTACTTC. It is translated as CASSKEGQSYEQYF.

The rearrangement joins TRBV19 to TRBJ2-1, with D perhaps matching TRBD2 (5 bases). The CDR3 has 15 amino acids. CDR1 LNHDA and CDR2 SQIVND come from the germline V gene (reference sequence). The V gene lost 3 bases and the J gene lost 12 bases, with 21 bases spanning the gap. CDR3 nucleotides: TGTGCCAGTAGTATCTCTGAATTTTCAATGAGCGGGCAGTTCTTC. This gives the protein CASSISEFSMSGQFF.

V is TRBV6-5 and J is TRBJ2-7; 12 nucleotides line up with TRBD1. The CDR3 is made up of 15 amino acids. Losses at the gene ends were 7 bases for V and 2 bases for J; bases not matched to a gene: 6. Germline CDR1 MNHEY, CDR2 SVGAGI. The CDR3 protein is CASNLGQGAPYEQYF. CDR3 coding DNA: TGTGCCAGCAACTTGGGACAGGGGGCACCCTACGAGCAGTACTTC.

The chain uses TRBV27 and TRBJ1-1; TRBD1 matches 7 bases. The germline V gene has CDR1 MNHEY and CDR2 SMNVEV (reference sequence). V trimming: 6 bases; J trimming: 3 bases; junction bases outside the gene matches: 4. CDR3 length equals 13 residues. CDR3 in amino acids: CASSIDRDTEAFF. CDR3 DNA sequence: TGTGCCAGCAGCATAGACAGGGACACTGAAGCTTTCTTT.

The chain recombines TRBV5-1 with TRBJ1-4; possible D gene TRBD1, 5 bases. V gave up 4 bases and J gave up 3 bases, with 13 bases separating them. This CDR3 has 15 residues. Germline V gene data show CDR1 as SGHRS and CDR2 as YFSETQ. CDR3 sequence reads: CASSAGGIANEKLFF. Here the CDR3 DNA reads TGCGCCAGCAGCGCCGGGGGGATCGCTAATGAAAAACTGTTTTTT. The complete variable domain, with remaining parts taken from reference TRBV5-1 and TRBJ1-4, reads KAGVTQTPRYLIKTRGQQVTLSCSPISGHRSVSWYQQTPGQGLQFLFEYFSETQRNKGNFPGRFSGRQFSNSRSEMNVSTLELGDSALYLCASSAGGIANEKLFFGSGTQLSVL.

This clone was observed a single time. The V gene is TRBV27, the J gene TRBJ1-6, with D perhaps TRBD1 (5 bases). The germline V gene has CDR1 MNHEY and CDR2 SMNVEV (reference sequence). The V end was cut by 3 bases, the J end by 9 bases, with 6 bases between. CDR3 length equals 12 residues. CDR3 loop: CASSFGGSPLHF. The CDR3 DNA reads TGTGCCAGCAGTTTCGGGGGTTCACCCCTCCACTTT.

The genes are TRBV2 and TRBJ1-1; D not resolved. V shed 9 bases and J shed 1 base, with 12 bases lying between them. CDR1 is SNHLY, CDR2 FYNNEI, per germline. The CDR3 contains 13 residues. CDR3 in amino acids: CASIVRSNTEAFF. The CDR3 DNA follows: TGTGCCAGTATAGTACGGTCGAACACTGAAGCTTTCTTT.

The V gene is TRBV28, the J gene TRBJ2-2; D remains unclear. V lost 7 bases and J 4 bases, leaving 16 bases between the germline ends. This CDR3 contains 15 residues. Germline V gives CDR1 MDHEN, CDR2 SYDVKM. In DNA form, the CDR3 reads TGTGCCAGCACTCTTCGAGGTACGGGCACCGGGGAGCTGTTTTTT. It is translated as CASTLRGTGTGELFF. Combining the CDR3 with reference TRBV28 and TRBJ2-2 gives the whole variable domain DVKVTQSSRYLVKRTGEKVFLECVQDMDHENMFWYRQDPGLGLRLIYFSYDVKMKEKGDIPEGYSVSREKKERFSLILESASTNQTSMYLCASTLRGTGTGELFFGEGSRLTVL.